Sequencing of this TCR beta chain was carried out in a study of blood T cell repertoires in COVID-19. Across the study: The United States, Italy and Spain supplied acute and convalescent COVID-19 samples. In each case, the material was cDNA or gDNA derived from T cells, B-cell-depleted T cells, or PBMCs.

Methods used by the authors: Estimation of nucleated cell counts was performed using reference gene primer amplification. Using immunoSEQ multiplex PCR, the repertoire was profiled, and TCRdb retains in-frame clones only, with some absent. For V, J and clone size, that table is used; D and trimming come from the DNA. The sample includes some 150,000 clones, around nine tenths of them seen just once. Trimming took 4 bases from V and 2 from J, leaving 14 bases between them. This CDR3 is 15 amino acids long. Germline assignment: CDR1 SGHRS and CDR2 YFSETQ. The sequenced sample consisted of peripheral blood. This sequence was found in a woman in her thirties or forties with acute or convalescent COVID-19. The chain uses TRBV5-1 and TRBJ2-3; a possible D gene is TRBD2 (5 bases). As DNA, the CDR3 is TGCGCCAGCAGCCGACTACAGAGGCTCACAGATACGCAGTATTTT. Translated: CASSRLQRLTDTQYF.